This T cell receptor beta chain is drawn from a study of blood T cell repertoires in COVID-19. Overall study: Acute and convalescent COVID-19 samples came from the United States, Italy and Spain. T cells, B-cell-depleted T cells, or PBMCs provided the cDNA or gDNA that served as material.

Followed over time, Seattle patients had been enrolled while infection was active. Original processing notes: Reference gene primer amplification gave estimated nucleated cell counts. Libraries were prepared by immunoSEQ multiplex PCR; TCRdb keeps only in-frame clonotypes and omits some of them. V, J and clone size derive from that table, while D and trimming were established from the DNA sequence. The sample consists of 440,000 or so clones, around nine tenths of them appearing once. Per germline, CDR1 SQVTM and CDR2 ANQGSEA. The CDR3 contains 13 residues. Losses at the gene ends were 7 bases for V and 6 bases for J; bases not matched to a gene: 9.

The rearrangement uses TRBV29-1 and TRBJ1-1; 9 nucleotides align to TRBD1. The origin of this receptor is a woman in her 40s with COVID-19, enrolled during active disease. The sequenced material came from peripheral blood. The CDR3 coding sequence is TGCAGCGATGGGACAGGGAGGGCTCCTGAAGCTTTCTTT. As protein: CSDGTGRAPEAFF.